This T cell receptor beta chain was observed in a study of graft-versus-host responses after intestinal transplantation. Trimming shortened V by 0 bases and J by 0 bases, and 13 bases separated the two germline ends. Germline assignment: CDR1 SQVTM and CDR2 ANQGSEA. The length of the CDR3 is 16 residues. Points from the study as a whole: Present in recipient marrow, GvH clones included some that appeared first in ileum or blood. The presence of high graft-versus-host to host-versus-graft clonal ratios in allografts characterized patients with graft-donor T cell macrochimerism. Early after transplant, HvG declines were associated with peak levels of circulating GvH clones.

This clone was found a few times. No antigen is known for it. Sequencing used immunoSEQ multiplex PCR; TCRdb keeps in-frame clones, though not all of them. The sample carries 95,000 to 130,000 clones, about nine tenths recorded once. This sequence originates from a human donor who received an intestinal transplant. The sequencing here drew on unstimulated CD4+ T cells sorted from spleen or lymph node cells, taken before intestinal transplant. The chain has TRBV29-1 and TRBJ2-3; possibly TRBD2 for D (7 bases). The chain's CDR3 is CSVEDGGPSSTDTQYF. In DNA form, the CDR3 reads TGCAGCGTTGAAGACGGGGGGCCCTCAAGCACAGATACGCAGTATTTT.